A single sample is the source of the 25 T cell receptor beta chains below, sequenced in a study of blood T cell repertoires in COVID-19. The assay was immunoSEQ multiplex PCR, and TCRdb's table has in-frame clones only and misses some. The sample has some 250,000 clones; around 84% are singletons. The sequencing sample was made of peripheral blood. The receptor set was obtained from a woman aged 60-75 years with COVID-19, enrolled during active disease.

This clone was detected only a few times. CDR3 in amino acids: CAIRPGLAGATGELFF. The DNA of the CDR3 is TGTGCCATCAGACCGGGACTAGCGGGAGCCACCGGGGAGCTGTTTTTT. This chain connects TRBV10-3 to TRBJ2-2; 14 bases map to TRBD2. The junction had 4 bases not matched to a gene; V was cut back by 6 bases and J by 4 bases. The CDR3 runs to 16 residues. CDR1 and CDR2 from the germline V gene are ENHRY and SYGVKD.

In DNA, the CDR3 is TGTGCCAGCAGTGAAGCTTGGACAGGGGGTTATGGGGAGCTGTTTTTT. Its protein is CASSEAWTGGYGELFF. The chain couples TRBV6-1 to TRBJ2-2; TRBD1 matches at 10 bases. The CDR3 has 16 amino acids. The J segment lost 8 bases and the V segment lost 0 bases, leaving 6 bases of the junction unmatched. Looked up from germline, CDR1 is MNHNS and CDR2 is SASEGT.

The chain employs TRBV18 and TRBJ1-1; 8 bases match TRBD1. The germline V gene encodes CDR1 KGHSH and CDR2 LQKENI. V lost 4 bases, J lost 0 bases, and 1 base stayed unmatched. The CDR3 covers 14 residues. CDR3 DNA sequence: TGTGCCAGCTCACGGGGACAGGTGAACACTGAAGCTTTCTTT. This codes for CASSRGQVNTEAFF.

V is TRBV4-2 and J is TRBJ2-2; D gene ambiguous. The CDR3 length is 14 residues. V dropped 1 base and J dropped 6 bases, with 9 bases sitting between them. Looked up from germline, CDR1 is LGHNA and CDR2 is YNFKEQ. The CDR3 loop reads CASSQAGSPGELFF. The CDR3 DNA follows: TGTGCCAGCAGCCAAGCAGGTTCCCCCGGGGAGCTGTTTTTT.

The rearrangement uses TRBV7-7 and TRBJ2-1; a weak D match, TRBD1 (6 bases). CDR1 is SSHAT and CDR2 is FNYEAQ in the germline V gene (reference sequence). The CDR3 consists of 13 residues. Trimming pared 5 bases from V and 10 bases from J, leaving 15 bases between. Here the CDR3 reads CASSTGPSLEQFF. The DNA of the CDR3 is TGTGCCAGCAGCACAGGGCCTAGTCTGGAGCAGTTCTTC.

This sequence joins TRBV4-2 and TRBJ1-1; 9 nucleotides line up with TRBD1. This CDR3 has 14 amino acids. The germline V gene has CDR1 LGHNA and CDR2 YNFKEQ. Trimming at V came to 4 bases and at J to 4 bases, leaving 4 bases not matched to a gene. This CDR3 is CASSLQTGGTEAFF. The CDR3 bases are TGTGCCAGCAGCCTTCAGACAGGGGGCACTGAAGCTTTCTTT.

J is TRBJ2-7 and V is TRBV7-2; TRBD2 matches at 7 bases. In germline, CDR1 is SGHTA, CDR2 FQGNSA. The CDR3 runs to 15 residues. J gave up 2 bases and V 1 base, and 5 bases lay outside the gene matches. In DNA form, the CDR3 reads TGTGCCAGCAGCTTAGAAGCGGGGCGACCCTACGAGCAGTACTTC. This codes for CASSLEAGRPYEQYF.

This sequence joins TRBV2 and TRBJ2-1, with unresolved D. Trimming took off 3 bases at V and 0 bases at J, with 6 bases between the two ends. Germline CDR1 reads SNHLY; CDR2 reads FYNNEI. The CDR3 has 14 amino acids. The DNA for the CDR3 is TGTGCCAGCAGTGAGGGCAGCTCCTACAATGAGCAGTTCTTC. This gives the protein CASSEGSSYNEQFF.

This chain joins TRBV6-2 or TRBV6-3 and TRBJ2-7; the match to TRBD2 covers 10 bases. The ends lost 0 bases at V and 4 bases at J; junction bases unmatched: 6. Germline loops: CDR1 MNHEY, CDR2 SVGEGT. There are 16 residues in the CDR3. In DNA form, the CDR3 reads TGTGCCAGCAGTTACTCTGGGCTAGCGGGAGATTACGAGCAGTACTTC. It specifies CASSYSGLAGDYEQYF.

The V call is TRBV19, the J call TRBJ1-1; no clear D gene. Deletions cut 11 bases from V and 4 bases from J, with 17 bases between. Germline CDR1 reads LNHDA; CDR2 reads SQIVND (reference sequence). This CDR3 contains 13 residues. The DNA for the CDR3 is TGTGCCTGCTCTGCGGGAAAAGGCACTGAAGCTTTCTTT. This gives the protein CACSAGKGTEAFF.

In this sample, this clone turned up once. The V call is TRBV11-1, the J call TRBJ1-2; no firm D call. In germline, CDR1 is SGHAT, CDR2 FQDESV (reference sequence). Trimming took 3 bases from V and 2 from J, leaving 7 bases between them. This CDR3 region has 13 residues. CDR3 DNA sequence: TGTGCCAGCAGCTTCCGGGGAAACTATGGCTACACCTTC. It codes for CASSFRGNYGYTF.

V is TRBV28 and J is TRBJ2-7; 7 nucleotides agree with TRBD2. Trimming at V came to 3 bases and at J to 1 base, leaving 9 bases not matched to a gene. CDR1 MDHEN and CDR2 SYDVKM come from the germline V gene. The CDR3 covers 16 residues. CDR3 loop: CASSFLLALKSYEQYF. The DNA for the CDR3 is TGTGCCAGCAGTTTCCTACTAGCGCTGAAATCCTACGAGCAGTACTTC.

The J gene is TRBJ2-1, the V gene TRBV28; the match to TRBD2 covers 15 bases. This CDR3 is built from 15 residues. V was pared by 6 bases and J by 7 bases, with 4 bases of the junction left unmatched. Germline V gene data show CDR1 as MDHEN and CDR2 as SYDVKM. In DNA form, the CDR3 reads TGTGCCAGCAGAAAGGGACTAGCGGGAGGAAATGAGCAGTTCTTC. It translates to CASRKGLAGGNEQFF.

The CDR3 protein is CASSPPLAGYTITREQYF. CDR3 nucleotides: TGTGCCAGCAGTCCCCCTCTAGCGGGGTACACGATTACGAGGGAGCAGTACTTC. The V gene is TRBV28, the J gene TRBJ2-7; 9 nucleotides match TRBD2. The CDR3 contains 18 residues. The V segment lost 5 bases and the J segment 7 bases; nucleotides outside the gene matches: 21. CDR1 and CDR2 (germline): MDHEN, SYDVKM.

Comment on this clone: Compared with germline, one end of the junction differs, possibly owing to a read error. The V and J genes are TRBV28 and TRBJ2-1; tentatively, D is TRBD2 (5 bases). The germline CDR1 and CDR2 sequences are MDHEN and SYDVKM. The CDR3 covers 12 residues. CDR3 amino acids: CASSSPGLEPVF. In DNA form, the CDR3 reads TGTGCCAGCAGTTCCCCAGGACTGGAACCGGTCTTC.

As to this clone: The sample has other DNA sequences that encode this CDR3 too. The gene calls are TRBV19 and TRBJ2-2; possible D gene TRBD1, 7 bases. There are 16 residues in the CDR3. In germline, CDR1 is LNHDA, CDR2 SQIVND (reference sequence). V lost 3 bases and J 2 bases, leaving 13 bases between the germline ends. CDR3 sequence: CASSIGGTANTGELFF. CDR3 DNA: TGTGCCAGTAGTATTGGGGGGACAGCTAACACCGGGGAGCTGTTTTTT.

The chain is built from TRBV5-1 and TRBJ1-1, with 7 bases aligning to TRBD1. CDR3 length equals 12 residues. Germline CDR1 is SGHRS and CDR2 is YFSETQ. After removal of 4 bases from V and 13 bases from J, the junction contained 10 bases not matched to a gene. The CDR3 is CASSQGGQVGFF. The CDR3 bases are TGCGCCAGCAGCCAAGGAGGACAGGTCGGTTTCTTT.

This chain links TRBV6-5 with TRBJ1-2; no firm D call. CDR3 length equals 13 residues. Germline V lookup: CDR1 MNHEY, CDR2 SVGAGI. V dropped 7 bases and J dropped 8 bases, with 17 bases sitting between them. CDR3 loop: CASKDGPGSGYTF. CDR3 DNA: TGTGCCAGCAAAGATGGTCCGGGGAGCGGCTACACCTTC.

The V call is TRBV7-3, the J call TRBJ2-2; D is perhaps TRBD1 (6 bases). The length of the CDR3 is 15 residues. Germline CDR1 is SGHTA and CDR2 is FQGTGA. The V and J ends lost 2 bases and 5 bases respectively, with 12 bases between them. This CDR3 reads CASSLGGPPTGELFF. DNA for the CDR3: TGTGCCAGCAGCTTAGGGGGCCCCCCGACCGGGGAGCTGTTTTTT.

This chain uses TRBV2 with TRBJ1-2, with D possibly TRBD1 on 5 matching bases. V was cut by 7 bases and J by 8 bases, with 14 bases left in between. The CDR3 spans 12 residues. Germline V CDR1 and CDR2: SNHLY, FYNNEI. The CDR3: CASKGTITGYTF. The CDR3 region has the DNA TGTGCCAGCAAAGGGACTATTACCGGCTACACCTTC.

The table lists this clone with a count of one. The chain couples TRBV20-1 to TRBJ2-7; D unresolved. The V end was cut by 6 bases, the J end by 7 bases, with 13 bases between. This CDR3 has 11 residues. Germline values: CDR1 DFQATT, CDR2 SNEGSKA (reference sequence). This CDR3 reads CSARDRWEQYF. The CDR3 region has the DNA TGCAGTGCCCGCGATCGATGGGAGCAGTACTTC.

V is TRBV9 and J is TRBJ1-2; perhaps TRBD1 as D (6 bases). Trimming shortened V by 0 bases and J by 2 bases, and 14 bases separated the two germline ends. The CDR3 extends over 16 amino acids. The V gene's germline CDR1 is SGDLS and CDR2 YYNGEE. CDR3 sequence (DNA): TGTGCCAGCAGCGTAGACCCTCGGGGGGGCAACTATGGCTACACCTTC. Its protein is CASSVDPRGGNYGYTF. The full variable domain, with the rest looked up from reference TRBV9 and TRBJ1-2, is DSGVTQTPKHLITATGQRVTLRCSPRSGDLSVYWYQQSLDQGLQFLIQYYNGEERAKGNILERFSAQQFPDLHSELNLSSLELGDSALYFCASSVDPRGGNYGYTFGSGTRLTVV.

The chain links TRBV15 to TRBJ2-2; 10 nucleotides agree with TRBD1. Germline V gene sequence: CDR1 LNHNV, CDR2 YYDKDF (reference sequence). The CDR3 has 15 residues. J gave up 3 bases and V 3 bases, and 1 base lay outside the gene matches. CDR3 bases: TGTGCCACCAGCAGCGGGACAGGGGACACCGGGGAGCTGTTTTTT. It codes for CATSSGTGDTGELFF.

This chain connects TRBV9 to TRBJ1-1; D is uncertain. Per germline, CDR1 SGDLS and CDR2 YYNGEE. Trimming took 4 bases from V and 5 from J, leaving 18 bases between them. The CDR3 length is 15 residues. CDR3 in DNA: TGTGCCAGCAGCCCTCGAGGAGCTACAATAACTGAAGCTTTCTTT. It specifies CASSPRGATITEAFF.

A note on this clone: Other DNA sequences in this sample translate to the same CDR3. The chain employs TRBV6-5 and TRBJ1-5; D is unclear. CDR3 size: 13 residues. V lost 8 bases to trimming and J lost 2 bases, with 10 bases between them. Germline V gene sequence: CDR1 MNHEY, CDR2 SVGAGI. CDR3 sequence: CASGRRGNQPQHF. The CDR3 DNA reads as TGTGCCAGCGGGAGGAGAGGCAATCAGCCCCAGCATTTT.